Listed below are T cell receptor beta chains from one sample, sequenced in a study of cytomegalovirus exposure and HLA in healthy donors. Clones were sequenced by immunoSEQ multiplex PCR, and TCRdb holds only the in-frame ones, with some missing. The sample has roughly 99,000 clones, more than 70% seen once. The material sequenced was PBMCs. These receptors were taken from a man in his late teens or twenties in good health and CMV-seronegative. Both conserved end residues are part of each CDR3. The D gene is left open where the match is weak. Where a row states a size, it is once, few, many or the class of an expanded clone; other rows omit it.

cdr3_nt: TGTGCCAGCAGTGAATTTTTGGGCCACAACAATGAGCAGTTCTTC
cdr3_aa: CASSEFLGHNNEQFF
v_call: TRBV25-1
d_call: -
j_call: TRBJ2-1
clone_size: -

cdr3_nt: TGTGCCAGCAGTTACTCCCCTACCGGAGAGTTGGGCTACACCTTC
cdr3_aa: CASSYSPTGELGYTF
v_call: TRBV6-5
d_call: -
j_call: TRBJ1-2
clone_size: -

cdr3_nt: TGTGCCAGCAATGGTGGGGGGGACATAGAGCAGTTCTTC
cdr3_aa: CASNGGGDIEQFF
v_call: TRBV28
d_call: -
j_call: TRBJ2-1
clone_size: -

cdr3_nt: TGTGCCAGCAGCGGGACAGGGAATTCACCCCTCCACTTT
cdr3_aa: CASSGTGNSPLHF
v_call: TRBV7-6
d_call: TRBD1
j_call: TRBJ1-6
clone_size: few

cdr3_nt: TGTGCCAGCAGCTTAAGAGGAGGCCGGGGGGTGTTTGAGACCCAGTACTTC
cdr3_aa: CASSLRGGRGVFETQYF
v_call: TRBV7-2
d_call: TRBD2
j_call: TRBJ2-5
clone_size: -

cdr3_nt: TGTGCCAGCAGTTTGTTCTATCGATACGAGCAGTACTTC
cdr3_aa: CASSLFYRYEQYF
v_call: TRBV28
d_call: -
j_call: TRBJ2-7
clone_size: -

cdr3_nt: TGTGCCATCAGATCGCCCGGACAGGGAGTGAGAGGGGCCAACGTCCTGACTTTC
cdr3_aa: CAIRSPGQGVRGANVLTF
v_call: TRBV10-3
d_call: TRBD1
j_call: TRBJ2-6
clone_size: -

cdr3_nt: TGTGCCACCTCCAGGGACAGGGTGGGTGGCTACACCTTC
cdr3_aa: CATSRDRVGGYTF
v_call: TRBV2
d_call: TRBD1
j_call: TRBJ1-2
clone_size: -

cdr3_nt: TGCAGCGTTGAAGCAGGGGCTGGGACTGAAGCTTTCTTT
cdr3_aa: CSVEAGAGTEAFF
v_call: TRBV29-1
d_call: -
j_call: TRBJ1-1
clone_size: once

cdr3_nt: TGCGCCAGCAGCTTGGCGAAGCCGGGGGGGCCGGACGATACGCAGTATTTT
cdr3_aa: CASSLAKPGGPDDTQYF
v_call: TRBV5-1
d_call: TRBD2
j_call: TRBJ2-3
clone_size: -

cdr3_nt: TGTGCCAGCAGCTTAAAAGGGGTGAGCTACGAGCAGTACTTC
cdr3_aa: CASSLKGVSYEQYF
v_call: TRBV7-2
d_call: -
j_call: TRBJ2-7
clone_size: few

cdr3_nt: TGTGCCAGCAGTTACGGGGGGGGAATCACAGATACGCAGTATTTT
cdr3_aa: CASSYGGGITDTQYF
v_call: TRBV6-5
d_call: TRBD2
j_call: TRBJ2-3
clone_size: -

cdr3_nt: TGTGCCAGCAGCCCCGGGACACTCCACCGGGAGCTGTTTTTT
cdr3_aa: CASSPGTLHRELFF
v_call: TRBV7-2
d_call: -
j_call: TRBJ2-2
clone_size: -

cdr3_nt: TGTGCCAGCAGTACACGACAGGGGGTCTACTCTGGGGCCAACGTCCTGACTTTC
cdr3_aa: CASSTRQGVYSGANVLTF
v_call: TRBV27
d_call: TRBD1
j_call: TRBJ2-6
clone_size: -

cdr3_nt: TGTGCCAGCAGCGGCCCCGGGACAGACAACTATGGCTACACCTTC
cdr3_aa: CASSGPGTDNYGYTF
v_call: TRBV9
d_call: TRBD1
j_call: TRBJ1-2
clone_size: -

cdr3_nt: TGTGCCAGCAGTGCAGGGTTACGGGCCTACGAGCAGTACTTC
cdr3_aa: CASSAGLRAYEQYF
v_call: TRBV28
d_call: -
j_call: TRBJ2-7
clone_size: -

cdr3_nt: TGTGCCAGCAGCGTGGGACAGGGACGGGAAAAACTGTTTTTT
cdr3_aa: CASSVGQGREKLFF
v_call: TRBV9
d_call: TRBD1
j_call: TRBJ1-4
clone_size: -

cdr3_nt: TGTGCCAGCAGTTCGACGAGCGGGGAGTGGGAAAAACTGTTTTTT
cdr3_aa: CASSSTSGEWEKLFF
v_call: TRBV7-9
d_call: -
j_call: TRBJ1-4
clone_size: few

cdr3_nt: TGTGCCAGCAGTGGAGCGGGCCTACTTTTGGAAAAACTGTTTTTT
cdr3_aa: CASSGAGLLLEKLFF
v_call: TRBV2
d_call: -
j_call: TRBJ1-4
clone_size: -

cdr3_nt: TGTGCCAGCAGCTTGGCAGGGGGACTTAACTATGGCTACACCTTC
cdr3_aa: CASSLAGGLNYGYTF
v_call: TRBV7-2
d_call: TRBD1
j_call: TRBJ1-2
clone_size: -

cdr3_nt: TGTGCCAGCTCACGACTTGGGGGCGCAGGCTATGGCTACACCTTC
cdr3_aa: CASSRLGGAGYGYTF
v_call: TRBV18
d_call: -
j_call: TRBJ1-2
clone_size: -

cdr3_nt: TGTGCCAGTAGTAGCGGGGGGGCCCCGACTAGCACAGATACGCAGTATTTT
cdr3_aa: CASSSGGAPTSTDTQYF
v_call: TRBV19
d_call: TRBD2
j_call: TRBJ2-3
clone_size: -

cdr3_nt: TGTGCCAGTAGTATGAGCATTACGAACACTGAAGCTTTCTTT
cdr3_aa: CASSMSITNTEAFF
v_call: TRBV19
d_call: -
j_call: TRBJ1-1
clone_size: few

cdr3_nt: TGCGCCAGCAGCCTCGATTCCGGGATCGCCAACACTGAAGCTTTCTTT
cdr3_aa: CASSLDSGIANTEAFF
v_call: TRBV5-1
d_call: -
j_call: TRBJ1-1
clone_size: few

cdr3_nt: TGTGCCAGCAGCTCCCTTAGCGGGGTGCGCACAGATACGCAGTATTTT
cdr3_aa: CASSSLSGVRTDTQYF
v_call: TRBV7-2
d_call: TRBD2
j_call: TRBJ2-3
clone_size: -

cdr3_nt: TGTGCCAGCAGCTTAGGGTCGAGGGGACAGAGCACAGATACGCAGTATTTT
cdr3_aa: CASSLGSRGQSTDTQYF
v_call: TRBV7-6
d_call: TRBD1
j_call: TRBJ2-3
clone_size: few

cdr3_nt: TGCGCCAGCAGCTCGGAGGGTAGAACCCGGGGTGGCTACACCTTC
cdr3_aa: CASSSEGRTRGGYTF
v_call: TRBV5-1
d_call: -
j_call: TRBJ1-2
clone_size: -

cdr3_nt: TGTGCCAGCAGCCAACCACAGGATTCACCCCTCCACTTT
cdr3_aa: CASSQPQDSPLHF
v_call: TRBV6-1
d_call: -
j_call: TRBJ1-6
clone_size: -

cdr3_nt: TGCAGCGTTGAAGATGAGGGGACAGGGTACAATGAGCAGTTCTTC
cdr3_aa: CSVEDEGTGYNEQFF
v_call: TRBV29-1
d_call: TRBD1
j_call: TRBJ2-1
clone_size: -

cdr3_nt: TGTGCCAGCAGCTTGGGGTCTAGTTCGAAAGATACGCAGTATTTT
cdr3_aa: CASSLGSSSKDTQYF
v_call: TRBV5-6
d_call: -
j_call: TRBJ2-3
clone_size: once

cdr3_nt: TGCACCAGCAGCCAAGATTGGCCCGGGGGGCAGGATGGCTACACCTTC
cdr3_aa: CTSSQDWPGGQDGYTF
v_call: TRBV1
d_call: -
j_call: TRBJ1-2
clone_size: -

cdr3_nt: TGTGCCAGCAGCCGTCCTCTACAGGGGAACACTGAAGCTTTCTTT
cdr3_aa: CASSRPLQGNTEAFF
v_call: TRBV7-9
d_call: -
j_call: TRBJ1-1
clone_size: -

cdr3_nt: TGTGCCAGCAGTCCCCCCGGCGCGGCCTATGGCTACACCTTC
cdr3_aa: CASSPPGAAYGYTF
v_call: TRBV6-5
d_call: -
j_call: TRBJ1-2
clone_size: -

cdr3_nt: TGTGCCAGCAGCCAAGGTGGGAGTCCCGGGGAGCTGTTTTTT
cdr3_aa: CASSQGGSPGELFF
v_call: TRBV4-2
d_call: -
j_call: TRBJ2-2
clone_size: once

cdr3_nt: TGTGCCAGCAGTCATGCTAGCGGGGGGTCCTACGAGCAGTACTTC
cdr3_aa: CASSHASGGSYEQYF
v_call: TRBV4-2
d_call: TRBD2
j_call: TRBJ2-7
clone_size: few

cdr3_nt: TGTGCTAGTGGTTTGCAACTCCAGGGGATGGGTACGCAGTATTTT
cdr3_aa: CASGLQLQGMGTQYF
v_call: TRBV12-5
d_call: -
j_call: TRBJ2-3
clone_size: -

cdr3_nt: TGTGCCAGCTCACTGGGGACAGGTGGACAAGAGACCCAGTACTTC
cdr3_aa: CASSLGTGGQETQYF
v_call: TRBV18
d_call: TRBD1
j_call: TRBJ2-5
clone_size: -

cdr3_nt: TGTGCCAGCAGTGGGGCCAGGGGGCATCAGCCCCAGCATTTT
cdr3_aa: CASSGARGHQPQHF
v_call: TRBV2
d_call: TRBD1
j_call: TRBJ1-5
clone_size: few

cdr3_nt: TGTGCCAGCGAGGGCAGGGGGAACTATGGCTACACCTTC
cdr3_aa: CASEGRGNYGYTF
v_call: TRBV6-5
d_call: TRBD1
j_call: TRBJ1-2
clone_size: -

cdr3_nt: TGTGCCAGCAGCCCGCGGACAGGGCGCGTGGACAATGAGCAGTTCTTC
cdr3_aa: CASSPRTGRVDNEQFF
v_call: TRBV7-6
d_call: TRBD1
j_call: TRBJ2-1
clone_size: -

cdr3_nt: TGTGCCAGCAGCTTGAGGTGGGCCACTGAAGCTTTCTTT
cdr3_aa: CASSLRWATEAFF
v_call: TRBV5-8
d_call: -
j_call: TRBJ1-1
clone_size: -

cdr3_nt: TGTGCCAGCAGCTTGGGGCAGAATTTCCCCTCTGGGGCCAACGTCCTGACTTTC
cdr3_aa: CASSLGQNFPSGANVLTF
v_call: TRBV5-4
d_call: -
j_call: TRBJ2-6
clone_size: -

cdr3_nt: TGTGCCAGCAGCTTGGGACAGGTCTCTGGGGCCAACGTCCTGACTTTC
cdr3_aa: CASSLGQVSGANVLTF
v_call: TRBV5-6
d_call: -
j_call: TRBJ2-6
clone_size: -

cdr3_nt: TGTGCCATCACCTCGGACAGGGGCCCGCGGGGAGCTGAAGCTTTCTTT
cdr3_aa: CAITSDRGPRGAEAFF
v_call: TRBV10-3
d_call: TRBD1
j_call: TRBJ1-1
clone_size: few

cdr3_nt: TGTGCCAGCAGTTATTCGGGACAGGGGCAGCCCCAGCATTTT
cdr3_aa: CASSYSGQGQPQHF
v_call: TRBV28
d_call: TRBD1
j_call: TRBJ1-5
clone_size: few

cdr3_nt: TGTGCCAGTAGCTCCGACAGGGTTACCTATCAGCCCCAGCATTTT
cdr3_aa: CASSSDRVTYQPQHF
v_call: TRBV19
d_call: TRBD1
j_call: TRBJ1-5
clone_size: -

cdr3_nt: TGTGCCAGCAGTTACTCAGCGGGGCCCACAGATACGCAGTATTTT
cdr3_aa: CASSYSAGPTDTQYF
v_call: TRBV6-6
d_call: TRBD2
j_call: TRBJ2-3
clone_size: -

cdr3_nt: TGTGCCAGCAGGAAACCCACGGGGGGCGGCGAGCAGTACTTC
cdr3_aa: CASRKPTGGGEQYF
v_call: TRBV28
d_call: -
j_call: TRBJ2-7
clone_size: -

cdr3_nt: TGTGCCAGCAGCGTACGGTCCGGTCGATTCAACACCGGGGAGCTGTTTTTT
cdr3_aa: CASSVRSGRFNTGELFF
v_call: TRBV9
d_call: -
j_call: TRBJ2-2
clone_size: -

cdr3_nt: TGTGCCACTTCCCGCGGGGGGCCAGGAGGGGAGCAGTACTTC
cdr3_aa: CATSRGGPGGEQYF
v_call: TRBV25-1
d_call: TRBD2
j_call: TRBJ2-7
clone_size: -

cdr3_nt: TGTGCCAGCAGCTTAAGCGGGGCCTACGGGAATACGCAGTATTTT
cdr3_aa: CASSLSGAYGNTQYF
v_call: TRBV5-4
d_call: TRBD2
j_call: TRBJ2-3
clone_size: -

cdr3_nt: TGTGCCAGTAGTATCCGAAGGCCGGGGGATACAGCTTTCTTT
cdr3_aa: CASSIRRPGDTAFF
v_call: TRBV19
d_call: -
j_call: TRBJ1-1
clone_size: once

cdr3_nt: TGCGCCAGCAGCTCCCAGGGATCCTCCTACGAGCAGTACTTC
cdr3_aa: CASSSQGSSYEQYF
v_call: TRBV5-1
d_call: -
j_call: TRBJ2-7
clone_size: -

cdr3_nt: TGTGCCAGCAGGCGGGTGGGTCCCAATTCACCCCTCCACTTT
cdr3_aa: CASRRVGPNSPLHF
v_call: TRBV25-1
d_call: -
j_call: TRBJ1-6
clone_size: -

cdr3_nt: TGTGCCAGCAGCCCTTCGGGGGACTCCTACAATGAGCAGTTCTTC
cdr3_aa: CASSPSGDSYNEQFF
v_call: TRBV5-5
d_call: -
j_call: TRBJ2-1
clone_size: -

cdr3_nt: TGCGCCAGCAGCTTGTCCCAGGGGCCTAACACCATATATTTT
cdr3_aa: CASSLSQGPNTIYF
v_call: TRBV5-1
d_call: -
j_call: TRBJ1-3
clone_size: once

cdr3_nt: TGTGCCAGCAGTTACATTAGCGGGGGGGGTGGGACCCAGTACTTC
cdr3_aa: CASSYISGGGGTQYF
v_call: TRBV6-5
d_call: TRBD2
j_call: TRBJ2-5
clone_size: -

cdr3_nt: TGTGCCAGCTCACTAACGACAGGGCGGGAGACCCAGTACTTC
cdr3_aa: CASSLTTGRETQYF
v_call: TRBV18
d_call: TRBD1
j_call: TRBJ2-5
clone_size: -